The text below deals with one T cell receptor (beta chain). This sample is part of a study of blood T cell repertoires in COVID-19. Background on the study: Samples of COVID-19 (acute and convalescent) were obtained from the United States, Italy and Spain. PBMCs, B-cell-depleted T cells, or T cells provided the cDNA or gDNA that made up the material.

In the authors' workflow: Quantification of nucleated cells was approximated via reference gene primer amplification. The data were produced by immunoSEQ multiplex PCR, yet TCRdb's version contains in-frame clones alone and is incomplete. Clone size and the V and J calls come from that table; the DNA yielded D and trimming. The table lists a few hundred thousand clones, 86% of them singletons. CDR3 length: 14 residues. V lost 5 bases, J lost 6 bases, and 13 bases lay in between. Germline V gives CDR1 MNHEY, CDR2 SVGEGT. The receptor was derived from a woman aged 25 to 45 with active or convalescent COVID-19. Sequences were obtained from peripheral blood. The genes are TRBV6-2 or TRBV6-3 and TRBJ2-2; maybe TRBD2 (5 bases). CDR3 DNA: TGTGCCAGCAGTCTGGTGGGAGCGTCCGGGGAGCTGTTTTTT. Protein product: CASSLVGASGELFF.